This TCR beta chain is drawn from a study of identical twins. Study-wide findings and caveats: For cord blood, abundant beta clonotypes had fewer insertions, unlike memory repertoires, which showed none.

This CDR3 spans 15 amino acids. V lost 7 bases, J lost 0 bases, and 15 bases lay in between. Germline V lookup: CDR1 SGHRS, CDR2 YFSETQ. Details on this clonotype: Its antigen is currently unknown.

TCRdb reanalysed the 5' RACE reads using MiXCR and keeps one entry per CDR3 protein. Of fewer than 650,000 distinct CDR3 sequences listed, about 7% are singletons. The same sample was also studied in work on yellow fever vaccine responses in identical twins.

The V call is TRBV5-1, the J call TRBJ2-3, with D unclear. The sequence derives from a woman aged 18 to 35 in good health. The sequenced material came from PBMCs. The CDR3 bases are TGCGCCAGCTCCGGTGGCTATTTGAGCACAGATACGCAGTATTTT. It yields the protein CASSGGYLSTDTQYF. Combining the CDR3 with reference TRBV5-1 and TRBJ2-3 gives the whole variable domain KAGVTQTPRYLIKTRGQQVTLSCSPISGHRSVSWYQQTPGQGLQFLFEYFSETQRNKGNFPGRFSGRQFSNSRSEMNVSTLELGDSALYLCASSGGYLSTDTQYFGPGTRLTVL.